This T cell receptor beta chain originates from a study of cytomegalovirus exposure and HLA in healthy donors. Overall study: In terms of ancestry, the Caucasian-associated cluster contained roughly 80% of the 398 genotyped donors.

Amplification used 60 Vbeta primers and 13 Jbeta primers. Produced via immunoSEQ multiplex PCR; TCRdb's table is partial and in-frame only. This sample has 100,000 or so clones; around 75% occur once, and the top ten carry more than 9%. The CDR3 consists of 14 residues. V was clipped by 6 bases and J by 1 base, with 13 bases between them. Germline loops: CDR1 SGHAT, CDR2 FQNNGV. The study's findings and limits: Later analysis revealed greater clonal expansion in HLA-associated TCR beta chains than in equally common others. The study put roughly 160 TCR beta chains on its list as cytomegalovirus-associated.

Notes on this clone: The target antigen is unknown.

V gene TRBV11-2 combines with J gene TRBJ2-7, with D perhaps TRBD2 (6 bases). This receptor was identified in a man aged 50-60 years in good health and CMV-seronegative. The sample taken for sequencing was PBMCs. This CDR3 reads CASRPTRGSYEQYF. DNA of the CDR3: TGTGCCAGCAGACCGACTAGGGGTTCCTACGAGCAGTACTTC. The full variable domain, completed using reference TRBV11-2 and TRBJ2-7, is EAGVAQSPRYKIIEKRQSVAFWCNPISGHATLYWYQQILGQGPKLLIQFQNNGVVDDSQLPKDRFSAERLKGVDSTLKIQPAKLEDSAVYLCASRPTRGSYEQYFGPGTRLTVT.